This paragraph covers one TCR beta chain sequence. The CDR3 spans 14 residues. V was trimmed by 8 bases and J by 0 bases, leaving 11 bases between them. Germline V gives CDR1 MNHEY, CDR2 SVGAGI. In the original analysis: Quantification of nucleated cells was approximated via reference gene primer amplification. TCRdb keeps only in-frame clones here, not all; method: immunoSEQ multiplex PCR. V, J and clone size are taken as reported in that table, and D and trimming were inferred from the DNA itself. This table has fewer than 250,000 clones, almost 85% appearing once. This specimen comes from a study of blood T cell repertoires in COVID-19. Study information: Sample material is recorded as cDNA or gDNA derived from T cells, B-cell-depleted T cells, or PBMCs.

The chain joins TRBV6-5 to TRBJ1-3, with D possibly TRBD1 on 6 matching bases. The sequencing sample was made of peripheral blood. The clonotype comes from a woman aged 80 or over with acute or convalescent COVID-19. The CDR3 loop is CASFDRSSGNTIYF. In DNA form, the CDR3 reads TGTGCCAGCTTTGACAGGAGCTCTGGAAACACCATATATTTT.